A selection of T cell receptor beta chains follows, all from one sample in a study of CD8+ T cells in alopecia areata. The repertoire was sequenced with immunoSEQ multiplex PCR; TCRdb's copy has only in-frame clones and lacks some. This sample has roughly 190,000 clones, with 45% to 75% found just once. The sample was CD4+ T cells sorted from blood, taken at week 4, from a patient treated with tofacitinib. The receptor source for this set is a human donor with alopecia areata. Both conserved end residues are part of each CDR3.

TRBJ2-4 TRBV29-1 12 CSVAMKGYIQYF
TRBJ2-7 TRBV5-1 12 CASSRDSYEQYF
TRBJ2-7 TRBV11-3 16 CASSTRGSGEQYEQYF
TRBJ1-2 TRBV5-1 13 CASSESISGGYTF
TRBJ1-3 TRBV5-4 14 CASSRDTGGNTIYF
TRBJ2-7 TRBV19 15 CASSIAGTASYEQYF
TRBJ1-1 TRBV29-1 10 CSAYVTEAFF
TRBJ2-5 TRBV28 14 CATNYFGSQETQYF
TRBJ1-1 TRBV5-4 15 CASSTDGYINTEAFF
TRBJ1-1 TRBV2 13 CASRAEVTTEAFF
TRBJ2-5 TRBV4-2 17 CASSAGLAGVPQETQYF
TRBJ2-1 TRBV29-1 16 CSVVEGRSSSYNEQFF
TRBJ2-3 TRBV28 12 CASRDNTDTQYF
TRBJ2-5 TRBV29-1 15 CSVYPGLAVIETQYF
TRBJ2-5 TRBV2 12 CASSVGLAAQYF
TRBJ1-1 TRBV5-4 13 CASSLQGNTEAFF
TRBJ2-7 TRBV28 14 CASSLTGRSYEQYF
TRBJ1-1 TRBV18 13 CASSPRPRTEAFF
TRBJ1-5 TRBV4-1 16 CASSPRGVDSNQPQHF